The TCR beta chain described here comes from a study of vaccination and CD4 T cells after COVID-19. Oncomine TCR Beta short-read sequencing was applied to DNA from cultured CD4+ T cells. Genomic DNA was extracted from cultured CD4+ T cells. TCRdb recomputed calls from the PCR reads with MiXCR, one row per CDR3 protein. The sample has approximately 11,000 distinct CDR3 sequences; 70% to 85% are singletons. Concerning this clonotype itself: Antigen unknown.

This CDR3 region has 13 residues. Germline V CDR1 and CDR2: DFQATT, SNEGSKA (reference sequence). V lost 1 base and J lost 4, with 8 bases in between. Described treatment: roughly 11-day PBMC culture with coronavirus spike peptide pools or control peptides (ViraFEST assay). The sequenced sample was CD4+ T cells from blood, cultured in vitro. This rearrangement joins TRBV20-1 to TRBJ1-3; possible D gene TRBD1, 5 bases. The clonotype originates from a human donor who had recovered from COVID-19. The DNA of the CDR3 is TGCAGTGCTAGAGGGGGGTCCGGAAACACCATATATTTT. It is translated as CSARGGSGNTIYF.